These 29 T cell receptor beta chains were sequenced from one sample in a study of shared clonotypes between healthy human individuals. CD45RO-negative cells were positively selected for CCR7, leaving out terminally differentiated effector memory CD45RA+ cells. The data were produced by immunoSEQ multiplex PCR, yet TCRdb's version contains in-frame clones alone and is incomplete. The sample has millions of clones; about 93% are singletons. The sample comprised naive CD8+ T cells from PBMCs. The receptors here all came from a man aged 18 to 35 in good health. Some clones in this sample may be carry-over from other donors' samples.

This rearrangement joins TRBV7-8 to TRBJ2-5; D assignment may be TRBD1 or TRBD2 (6 bases each). V lost 1 base and J 3 bases, leaving 12 bases between the germline ends. CDR1 and CDR2 (germline): SGHVS, FQNEAQ. This CDR3 spans 15 amino acids. The CDR3 protein is CASSLVRGAKETQYF. The CDR3 bases are TGTGCCAGCAGCTTAGTAAGGGGGGCGAAAGAGACCCAGTACTTC.

Turning to this clone: The sample has other DNA sequences that encode this CDR3 too. The chain has TRBV7-9 and TRBJ2-1; D unclear. V was pared by 1 base and J by 6 bases, with 4 bases between. This CDR3 is built from 12 residues. Germline lookup yields CDR1 SEHNR and CDR2 FQNEAQ (reference sequence). The CDR3 is CASSLVGNEQFF. DNA of the CDR3: TGTGCCAGCAGCTTAGTAGGCAATGAGCAGTTCTTC.

Details on this clone: Other DNA sequences in this specimen translate into the identical CDR3. The genes are TRBV9 and TRBJ2-1; 13 bases align to TRBD2. CDR3 length: 15 residues. The V gene's germline CDR1 is SGDLS and CDR2 YYNGEE. The J segment lost 5 bases and the V segment lost 3 bases, leaving 2 bases of the junction unmatched. The CDR3 loop is CASSGTSGRDNEQFF. DNA of the CDR3: TGTGCCAGCAGCGGGACTAGCGGGAGAGACAATGAGCAGTTCTTC.

This chain links TRBV10-3 with TRBJ2-7, with TRBD1 identical over 7 bases. This CDR3 contains 15 residues. With 5 bases clipped from V and 7 bases from J, the junction kept 14 bases outside the gene matches. Germline lookup yields CDR1 ENHRY and CDR2 SYGVKD. The CDR3 DNA follows: TGTGCCATCAGTACCCGGGACAGCCATGCTTTAGAGCAGTACTTC. This encodes CAISTRDSHALEQYF.

The chain uses TRBV6-5 and TRBJ1-4; D perhaps matches TRBD1 (5 bases). Per the germline V gene, CDR1 is MNHEY and CDR2 is SVGAGI. The CDR3 sequence is 14 residues long. Trimming cost V 6 bases and J 5 bases, with 13 bases left between them. The chain's CDR3 is CASSQRDANEKLFF. CDR3 coding DNA: TGTGCCAGCAGCCAACGGGACGCAAATGAAAAACTGTTTTTT.

The rearrangement links TRBV15 to TRBJ1-2; D might be TRBD1 (5 bases). Germline CDR1 reads LNHNV; CDR2 reads YYDKDF (reference sequence). Trimming took off 1 base at V and 4 bases at J, with 19 bases between the two ends. This CDR3 is built from 17 residues. CDR3 sequence (DNA): TGTGCCACCAGCAGAGCTAGGGATCTGGGACCCCTCTATGGCTACACCTTC. Its translation is CATSRARDLGPLYGYTF.

This clone appeared once. The V call is TRBV7-9, the J call TRBJ2-2; 7 bases are shared with TRBD1. CDR3 length equals 15 residues. CDR1 SEHNR and CDR2 FQNEAQ come from the germline V gene (reference sequence). V lost 0 bases, J lost 3 bases, and 1 base stayed unmatched. CDR3 protein: CASSLAQGDTGELFF. The CDR3, as DNA: TGTGCCAGCAGCTTAGCTCAGGGGGACACCGGGGAGCTGTTTTTT.

This chain connects TRBV7-3 to TRBJ2-7; tentatively, D is TRBD1 (5 bases). This CDR3 has 13 residues. The V end was cut by 1 base, the J end by 5 bases, with 9 bases between. Germline V gene data show CDR1 as SGHTA and CDR2 as FQGTGA. This CDR3 reads CASSLIGADEQYF. For the CDR3, the DNA is TGTGCCAGCAGCTTAATAGGGGCGGACGAGCAGTACTTC.

The chain is built from TRBV7-6 and TRBJ2-3; D possibly uses TRBD1 or TRBD2 (5 bases each). CDR1 and CDR2 from the germline V gene are SGHVS and FNYEAQ. The V end was cut by 5 bases, the J end by 4 bases, with 19 bases between. The CDR3 runs 16 residues. DNA of the CDR3: TGTGCCAGCAGCGCTGGGGCAGGGTCGGGACCAGATACGCAGTATTTT. Translation: CASSAGAGSGPDTQYF.

In its sample, this clone was seen once. This rearrangement joins TRBV15 to TRBJ2-5, with TRBD1 as a possible D gene (6 bases). The V gene's germline CDR1 is LNHNV and CDR2 YYDKDF (reference sequence). The CDR3 runs 14 residues. Trimming left V 7 bases short and J 1 base short, with 13 bases between. The CDR3 reads CATTQGFGQETQYF. CDR3 nucleotide sequence: TGTGCCACCACCCAGGGGTTCGGCCAAGAGACCCAGTACTTC.

This rearrangement joins TRBV10-1 to TRBJ2-2; TRBD2 agrees at 9 bases. Trimming at V came to 7 bases and at J to 4 bases, leaving 4 bases not matched to a gene. This CDR3 region has 14 residues. From germline, CDR1 is WNHNN and CDR2 SYGVQD (reference sequence). CDR3 sequence reads: CASTPGLATGELFF. The CDR3 nucleotides read TGCGCCAGCACCCCGGGACTAGCCACCGGGGAGCTGTTTTTT.

The rearrangement uses TRBV11-2 and TRBJ2-1; 9 bases are shared with TRBD2. Germline V gene lookup returns CDR1 SGHAT and CDR2 FQNNGV. The V and J ends lost 1 base and 8 bases, in that order; junction bases with no gene match: 6. The CDR3 loop spans 15 amino acids. The CDR3 DNA reads as TGTGCCAGCAGCTTAGTTGCGGGAGGGTTGGATGAGCAGTTCTTC. It is translated as CASSLVAGGLDEQFF.

The rearrangement joins TRBV6-5 to TRBJ2-7; tentatively, D is TRBD1 or TRBD2 (6 bases each). Germline CDR1 and CDR2: MNHEY and SVGAGI. Trimming removed 5 bases from V and 3 bases from J, with 11 bases in between. The CDR3 has 13 amino acids. CDR3 sequence: CASSDRRGYEQYF. Written as DNA, the CDR3 is TGTGCCAGCAGTGACAGGAGGGGCTACGAGCAGTACTTC.

The chain is built from TRBV12-5 and TRBJ2-5; 7 bases agree with TRBD1. The CDR3 has 16 amino acids. With V trimmed by 0 bases and J by 5 bases, 9 bases remained unmatched. Germline lookup yields CDR1 LGHNT and CDR2 FRNRAP. CDR3 nucleotide sequence: TGTGCTAGTGGTTTGGTTCTCCCCACAGGGGTGGAGACCCAGTACTTC. Translation: CASGLVLPTGVETQYF.

The chain combines TRBV13 with TRBJ2-5, with D perhaps TRBD2 (5 bases). V lost 2 bases, J lost 5 bases, and 12 bases lay in between. The CDR3 is 14 residues long. Germline V gene sequence: CDR1 PRHDT, CDR2 FYEKMQ (reference sequence). CDR3 loop: CASSLSTGMETQYF. The CDR3 DNA is TGTGCCAGCAGCTTAAGCACGGGGATGGAGACCCAGTACTTC.

V gene TRBV6-5 combines with J gene TRBJ1-5; perhaps TRBD1 as D (5 bases). The germline V gene encodes CDR1 MNHEY and CDR2 SVGAGI. Trimming left V 5 bases short and J 2 bases short, with 7 bases between. This CDR3 contains 13 residues. Here the CDR3 reads CASSQGGNQPQHF. The DNA for the CDR3 is TGTGCCAGCAGTCAGGGTGGCAATCAGCCCCAGCATTTT.

Written as DNA, the CDR3 is TGTGCCAGCAAGGAACCTCTCCCCAACTACGAGCAGTACTTC. It translates to CASKEPLPNYEQYF. This rearrangement joins TRBV28 to TRBJ2-7; D gene unclear. Trimming shortened V by 7 bases and J by 3 bases, and 16 bases separated the two germline ends. From germline, CDR1 is MDHEN and CDR2 SYDVKM. The CDR3 has 14 amino acids.

The chain employs TRBV7-9 and TRBJ1-2; D unresolved. V was clipped by 2 bases and J by 4 bases, with 8 bases between them. The V gene's germline CDR1 is SEHNR and CDR2 FQNEAQ (reference sequence). This CDR3 comprises 13 residues. For the CDR3, the DNA is TGTGCCAGCAGCTTATTAGGAAGCTATGGCTACACCTTC. It encodes CASSLLGSYGYTF.

V and J are TRBV13 and TRBJ2-1, with D tentatively TRBD2 (6 bases). CDR3 size: 13 residues. CDR1 PRHDT and CDR2 FYEKMQ come from the germline V gene (reference sequence). V lost 5 bases to trimming and J lost 6 bases, with 11 bases between them. CDR3 DNA sequence: TGTGCCAGCAGCCCATCGCGGGGCAATGAGCAGTTCTTC. Translation: CASSPSRGNEQFF.

The chain recombines TRBV7-8 with TRBJ1-2, with D tentatively TRBD1 (5 bases). V shed 5 bases and J shed 8 bases, with 21 bases lying between them. CDR1 SGHVS and CDR2 FQNEAQ come from the germline V gene. CDR3 length equals 15 residues. The CDR3 nucleotides are TGTGCCAGCAGCCCAGGCGGGGGGAATGCGGGCGGCTACACCTTC. It codes for CASSPGGGNAGGYTF. Complete variable domain (other parts from reference TRBV7-8 and TRBJ1-2): GAGVSQSPRYKVAKRGQDVALRCDPISGHVSLFWYQQALGQGPEFLTYFQNEAQLDKSGLPSDRFFAERPEGSVSTLKIQRTQQEDSAVYLCASSPGGGNAGGYTFGSGTRLTVV.

This sequence joins TRBV29-1 and TRBJ2-7; TRBD1 matches at 8 bases. The trim removed 5 bases at V and 5 bases at J, leaving 11 bases unmatched. The CDR3 totals 14 residues. The germline CDR1 and CDR2 sequences are SQVTM and ANQGSEA. The CDR3: CSVQAGDRGHEQYF. In DNA form, the CDR3 reads TGCAGCGTTCAGGCCGGTGACAGGGGTCACGAGCAGTACTTC.

The chain uses TRBV4-3 and TRBJ2-7; 16 bases map to TRBD2. Losses at the gene ends were 1 base for V and 6 bases for J; bases not matched to a gene: 6. The CDR3 sequence is 17 residues long. Germline CDR1 is LGHNA and CDR2 is YSLEER. This CDR3 reads CASSQGGTSGRASEQYF. Written as DNA, the CDR3 is TGCGCCAGCAGCCAAGGAGGGACTAGCGGGAGGGCCAGCGAGCAGTACTTC.

Comment on this clone: Other DNA sequences of this sample code for an identical CDR3. The chain has TRBV28 and TRBJ2-7; D is ambiguous. CDR1 and CDR2 from the germline V gene are MDHEN and SYDVKM. CDR3 length equals 12 residues. V gave up 4 bases and J gave up 3 bases, with 7 bases separating them. The CDR3 spells CASSSNYYEQYF. The CDR3, as DNA: TGTGCCAGCAGTTCCAACTACTACGAGCAGTACTTC.

The rearrangement links TRBV5-1 to TRBJ2-7; TRBD2 matches at 7 bases. The CDR3 contains 13 residues. Germline CDR1 is SGHRS and CDR2 is YFSETQ. Trimming removed 5 bases from V and 2 bases from J; junction bases left unmatched: 4. Here the CDR3 DNA reads TGCGCCAGCAGGGCGGGAGCGCCCTACGAGCAGTACTTC. Amino acids: CASRAGAPYEQYF.

This clone was seen only once. This chain connects TRBV4-1 to TRBJ2-3; 8 bases agree with TRBD2. J was trimmed by 5 bases and V by 4 bases; bases with no gene match: 14. The CDR3 consists of 17 residues. Germline CDR1 is MGHRA and CDR2 is YSYEKL. CDR3 sequence reads: CASSPSGESGSRDTQYF. In DNA form, the CDR3 reads TGCGCCAGCAGCCCCAGCGGTGAGAGCGGGAGCCGAGATACGCAGTATTTT.

The V gene is TRBV6-4, the J gene TRBJ2-6; the D gene is possibly TRBD1 (5 bases). The germline CDR1 and CDR2 sequences are MRHNA and SNTAGT. The CDR3 has 19 residues. Between the trimmed V and J ends, which lost 6 bases and 0 bases, there was a span of 21 bases. The CDR3 spells CASSPQGLPPISGANVLTF. The DNA for the CDR3 is TGTGCCAGCAGCCCGCAGGGCCTCCCCCCCATCTCTGGGGCCAACGTCCTGACTTTC.

Remarks on this clone: This sample includes further DNA sequences coding for the same CDR3. This chain links TRBV5-1 with TRBJ2-7; TRBD2 agrees at 8 bases. Losses at the gene ends were 0 bases for V and 2 bases for J; bases not matched to a gene: 1. CDR1 and CDR2 from the germline V gene are SGHRS and YFSETQ. The CDR3 is 14 residues long. CDR3 sequence reads: CASSLGAGAYEQYF. CDR3 DNA sequence: TGCGCCAGCAGCTTGGGAGCGGGGGCCTACGAGCAGTACTTC.

V gene TRBV2 combines with J gene TRBJ1-1, with 7 positions matching TRBD1. This CDR3 is 13 amino acids long. Germline trimming cut 6 bases from V and 8 bases from J; bases unmatched to any gene: 9. CDR1 is SNHLY and CDR2 is FYNNEI in the germline V gene. The CDR3 loop reads CASRNRGVAEAFF. The CDR3 DNA reads as TGTGCCAGCAGGAACAGGGGAGTTGCCGAAGCTTTCTTT.

V and J are TRBV9 and TRBJ2-2; 8 positions match TRBD1. V trimming: 3 bases; J trimming: 4 bases; junction bases outside the gene matches: 5. The germline V gene has CDR1 SGDLS and CDR2 YYNGEE. The CDR3 loop spans 15 amino acids. The CDR3 region is CASSAPGGTTGELFF. DNA for the CDR3: TGTGCCAGCAGCGCACCAGGGGGCACCACCGGGGAGCTGTTTTTT.